This TCR beta chain was captured by sequencing in a study of shared clonotypes between healthy human individuals. Study-level background: Per donor, three plates held CD4 naive cells, three held CD4 memory, two held CD8 naive and one held CD8 memory.

Per the study methods: In the immunoSEQ data, sequences were junction-only and lacked quality scores, so filtering differed. Some clones are missing from TCRdb's copy, which holds only in-frame ones; the method was immunoSEQ multiplex PCR. Clonal size and the V and J genes are those of that table, whereas D and trimming came from the DNA. The table shows roughly 2,000,000 clones, with 85% to 95% occurring only once. The CDR3 length is 15 residues. CDR1 and CDR2 from the germline V gene are MNHEY and SMNVEV (reference sequence). The V end was cut by 0 bases, the J end by 9 bases, with 15 bases between. Notes on this clone: Its antigen is not identified.

CD8 cells regarded as naive lacked CD45RO, were positively chosen for CCR7, and omitted terminally differentiated effector memory CD45RA+ cells. Study findings and constraints: Generation probability values for non-shared clonotypes were lower than those for clonotypes shared by all four donors. Naive subsets generally had larger estimated richness than memory subsets.

Sequencing input: naive CD8+ T cells from PBMCs. The TCR was taken from a man aged 18-30 years in good health. Some clones in this sample may be carry-over from other donors' samples. The chain couples TRBV27 to TRBJ1-5, with D possibly being TRBD1 (5 bases). The CDR3 sequence: CASSLSPRGEMPQHF. The CDR3 nucleotides read TGTGCCAGCAGTTTATCCCCGAGGGGTGAAATGCCCCAGCATTTT.